This paragraph covers one TCR beta chain sequence. Primers included in the PCR were 60 Vbeta and 13 Jbeta primers. Method: immunoSEQ multiplex PCR; TCRdb's copy keeps in-frame clones and lacks some. The data show approximately 150,000 clones, 60% to 85% seen once. Trimming shortened V by 4 bases and J by 0 bases, and 10 bases separated the two germline ends. Germline V gives CDR1 MDHEN, CDR2 SYDVKM. The CDR3 extends over 15 amino acids. The data stem from a study of cytomegalovirus exposure and HLA in healthy donors. V gene TRBV28 combines with J gene TRBJ2-4; D may be TRBD1 (5 bases). Material: PBMCs. The sequence was obtained from a middle-aged man in good health and CMV-seronegative. CDR3 coding DNA: TGTGCCAGCAGTTCATATCAGGGAGCCAAAAACATTCAGTACTTC. Encoded protein: CASSSYQGAKNIQYF.